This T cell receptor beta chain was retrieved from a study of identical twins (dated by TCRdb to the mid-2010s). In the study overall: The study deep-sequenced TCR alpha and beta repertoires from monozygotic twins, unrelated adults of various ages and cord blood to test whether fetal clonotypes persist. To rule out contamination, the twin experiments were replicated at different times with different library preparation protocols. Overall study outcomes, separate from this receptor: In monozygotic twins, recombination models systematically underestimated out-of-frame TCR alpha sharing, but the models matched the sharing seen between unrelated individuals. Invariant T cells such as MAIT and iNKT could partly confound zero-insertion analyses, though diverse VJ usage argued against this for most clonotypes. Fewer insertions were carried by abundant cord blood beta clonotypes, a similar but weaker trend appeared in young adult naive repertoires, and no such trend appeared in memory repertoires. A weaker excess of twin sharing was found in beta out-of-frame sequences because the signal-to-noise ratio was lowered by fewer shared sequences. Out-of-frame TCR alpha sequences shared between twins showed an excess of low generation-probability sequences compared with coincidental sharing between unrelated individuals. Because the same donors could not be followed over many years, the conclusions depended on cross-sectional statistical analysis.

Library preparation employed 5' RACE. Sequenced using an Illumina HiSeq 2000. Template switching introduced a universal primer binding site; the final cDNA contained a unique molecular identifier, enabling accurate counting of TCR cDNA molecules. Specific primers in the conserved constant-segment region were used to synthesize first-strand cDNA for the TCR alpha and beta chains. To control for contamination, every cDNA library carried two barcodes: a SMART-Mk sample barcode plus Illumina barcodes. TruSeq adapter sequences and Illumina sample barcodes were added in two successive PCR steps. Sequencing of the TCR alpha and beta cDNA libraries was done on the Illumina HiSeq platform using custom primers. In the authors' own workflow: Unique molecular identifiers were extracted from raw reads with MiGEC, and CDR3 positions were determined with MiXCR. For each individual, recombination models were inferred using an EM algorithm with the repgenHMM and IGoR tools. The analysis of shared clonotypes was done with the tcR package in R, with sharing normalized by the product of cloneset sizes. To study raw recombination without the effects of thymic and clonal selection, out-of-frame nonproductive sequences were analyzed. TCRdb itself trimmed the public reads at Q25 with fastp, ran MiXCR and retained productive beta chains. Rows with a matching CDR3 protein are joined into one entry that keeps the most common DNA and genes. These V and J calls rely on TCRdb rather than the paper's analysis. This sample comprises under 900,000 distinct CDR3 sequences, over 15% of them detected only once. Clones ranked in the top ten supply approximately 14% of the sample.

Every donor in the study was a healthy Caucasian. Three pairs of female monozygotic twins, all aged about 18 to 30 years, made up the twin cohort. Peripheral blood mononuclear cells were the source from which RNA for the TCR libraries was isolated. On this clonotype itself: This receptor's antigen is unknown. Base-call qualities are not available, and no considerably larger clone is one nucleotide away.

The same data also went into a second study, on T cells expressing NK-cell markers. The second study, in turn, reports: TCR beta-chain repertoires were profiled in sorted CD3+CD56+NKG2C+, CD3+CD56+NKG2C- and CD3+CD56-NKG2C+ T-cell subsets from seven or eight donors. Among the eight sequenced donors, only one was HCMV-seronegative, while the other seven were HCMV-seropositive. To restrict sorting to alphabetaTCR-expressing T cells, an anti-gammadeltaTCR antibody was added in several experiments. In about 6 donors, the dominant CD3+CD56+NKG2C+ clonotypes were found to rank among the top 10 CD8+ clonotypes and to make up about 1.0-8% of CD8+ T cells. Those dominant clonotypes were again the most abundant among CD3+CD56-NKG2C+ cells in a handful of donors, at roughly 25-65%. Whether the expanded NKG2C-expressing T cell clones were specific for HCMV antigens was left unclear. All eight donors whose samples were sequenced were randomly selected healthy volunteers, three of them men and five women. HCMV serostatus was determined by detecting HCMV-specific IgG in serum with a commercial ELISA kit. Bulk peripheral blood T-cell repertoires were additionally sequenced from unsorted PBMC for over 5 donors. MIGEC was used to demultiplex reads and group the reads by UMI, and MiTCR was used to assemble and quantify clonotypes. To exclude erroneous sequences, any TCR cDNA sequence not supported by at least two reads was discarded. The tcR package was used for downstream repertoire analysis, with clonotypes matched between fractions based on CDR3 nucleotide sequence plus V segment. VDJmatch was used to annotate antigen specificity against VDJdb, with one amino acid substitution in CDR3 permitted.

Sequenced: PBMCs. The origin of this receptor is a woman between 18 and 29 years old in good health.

The CDR3 corresponds to CSASRFGGAGNEQFF. The DNA sequence is as follows: TGCAGTGCTAGCAGATTCGGGGGGGCGGGCAATGAGCAGTTCTTC. The chain is encoded by TRBV20-1 joined to TRBJ2-1; 8 central bases correspond to TRBD2. The CDR3, cysteine through phenylalanine, is 15 amino acids long. Only the CDR3 DNA is retained, 45 bases long and in frame from the first base. CDR1 is given as DFQATT and CDR2 as SNEGSKA, both from the germline V gene (reference sequence). At the junction V is shortened by 3 bases and J by 6 bases; bases outside the gene matches: 10.